The 16 T cell receptor beta chains below come from one sample, sequenced in a study of neurological immune-mediated disorders. TCRdb fed the 5' RACE reads into MiXCR, producing one record per CDR3 protein. The table shows roughly 50,000 distinct CDR3 sequences, with roughly 23% occurring only once. Material: PBMCs. Receptor source: a woman aged 70 to 79 in good health.

The chain employs TRBV3-1 and TRBJ1-2; no clear D gene. V lost 0 bases, J lost 8 bases, and 10 bases lay in between. From germline, CDR1 is LGHDT and CDR2 YNNKEL (reference sequence). The CDR3 spans 13 residues. CDR3 in DNA: TGTGCCAGCAGCCAAGAGGGAGGGAACGGCTACACCTTC. Translation: CASSQEGGNGYTF.

This clonotype was seen at least ten times. The chain combines TRBV3-1 with TRBJ2-7; TRBD2 aligns across 7 bases. This CDR3 contains 15 residues. Germline CDR1 reads LGHDT; CDR2 reads YNNKEL (reference sequence). V was pared by 0 bases and J by 7 bases, with 9 bases of the junction left unmatched. CDR3 loop: CASSQDYLAVAEQYF. CDR3 in DNA: TGTGCCAGCAGCCAAGACTACCTAGCGGTGGCGGAGCAGTACTTC.

This clonotype was counted ten times or more. The chain carries TRBV3-1 and TRBJ2-7; the D gene is possibly TRBD2 (7 bases). V lost 0 bases and J lost 5, with 11 bases in between. CDR3 length: 14 amino acids. Germline CDR1 is LGHDT and CDR2 is YNNKEL (reference sequence). The DNA for the CDR3 is TGTGCCAGCAGCCAAGAGGGGGGGGCGAACGAGCAGTACTTC. This sequence encodes CASSQEGGANEQYF.

J is TRBJ1-3 and V is TRBV4-1; D call uncertain. V shed 0 bases and J shed 7 bases, with 4 bases lying between them. From germline, CDR1 is MGHRA and CDR2 YSYEKL. The CDR3 loop spans 12 amino acids. CDR3 sequence reads: CASSQEGNTIYF. Written as DNA, the CDR3 is TGCGCCAGCAGCCAAGAGGGGAACACCATATATTTT.

This clonotype was counted ten times or more. The chain has TRBV20-1 and TRBJ2-7, with a tentative D call TRBD2 (5 bases). Germline assignment: CDR1 DFQATT and CDR2 SNEGSKA (reference sequence). The V end lost 5 bases, the J end lost 1 base, and 9 bases lay between the germline ends. The CDR3 has 12 residues. Here the CDR3 DNA reads TGCAGTGCTGACGGGATGTCCTACGAGCAGTACTTC. Its protein is CSADGMSYEQYF.

CDR3 in DNA: TGCAGTGCCCAATTTACGACAGTGGTTGACGAGCAGTACTTC. Protein product: CSAQFTTVVDEQYF. The chain employs TRBV20-1 and TRBJ2-7; maybe TRBD1 (5 bases). Germline assignment: CDR1 DFQATT and CDR2 SNEGSKA (reference sequence). The CDR3 length is 14 residues. The ends were cut back, 6 bases at V and 5 bases at J, with 20 bases in the middle.

The chain is built from TRBV7-6 and TRBJ1-1; no clear D gene. The ends were cut back, 5 bases at V and 0 bases at J, with 10 bases in the middle. CDR1 and CDR2 from the germline V gene are SGHVS and FNYEAQ. There are 14 residues in the CDR3. CDR3 loop: CASSPSPLNTEAFF. CDR3 nucleotide sequence: TGTGCCAGCAGCCCCTCGCCCTTGAACACTGAAGCTTTCTTT.

This clonotype was seen at least ten times. The J gene is TRBJ2-3, the V gene TRBV7-9; TRBD2 matches at 11 bases. CDR3 length equals 16 residues. From germline, CDR1 is SEHNR and CDR2 FQNEAQ (reference sequence). Losses at the gene ends were 9 bases for V and 2 bases for J; bases not matched to a gene: 10. The CDR3 nucleotides read TGTGCCAGTGCCCCGGGACTAGCGGATTACACAGATACGCAGTATTTT. Residues: CASAPGLADYTDTQYF.

This clonotype has ten or more counts. The chain recombines TRBV15 with TRBJ2-7; D is unclear. Trimming removed 8 bases from V and 2 bases from J, with 22 bases in between. The CDR3 is made up of 16 amino acids. Germline loops: CDR1 LNHNV, CDR2 YYDKDF (reference sequence). Here the CDR3 reads CATATSKPTSPYEQYF. The CDR3, as DNA: TGTGCCACCGCGACCTCAAAGCCCACCAGCCCCTACGAGCAGTACTTC.

Points on this clonotype: A much larger clonotype is one base distant, so this may be a read error. The V call is TRBV28, the J call TRBJ2-1, with 10 bases fitting TRBD2. V lost 6 bases, J lost 10 bases, and 3 bases stayed unmatched. Per germline, CDR1 MDHEN and CDR2 SYDVKM. This CDR3 has 12 amino acids. The CDR3 DNA sequence: TGTGCCAGCAGAGCGGGGGGGGTGGAGCAGTTCTTC. It yields the protein CASRAGGVEQFF.

The chain employs TRBV9 and TRBJ1-6; D is perhaps TRBD1 (5 bases). The CDR3 is 14 amino acids. Trimming took off 1 base at V and 6 bases at J, with 8 bases between the two ends. Germline V gene sequence: CDR1 SGDLS, CDR2 YYNGEE. CDR3 DNA sequence: TGTGCCAGCAGCGTACGGGACTCTAATTCACCCCTCCACTTT. Its translation is CASSVRDSNSPLHF.

This clonotype was detected many times. This chain links TRBV20-1 with TRBJ2-1, with 11 bases that match TRBD2. Germline values: CDR1 DFQATT, CDR2 SNEGSKA (reference sequence). Trimming removed 6 bases from V and 8 bases from J; junction bases left unmatched: 9. This CDR3 comprises 14 residues. The CDR3 sequence: CSAAHSGRAYEQFF. The CDR3 region has the DNA TGCAGTGCCGCCCATAGCGGGAGGGCCTATGAGCAGTTCTTC.

This clonotype appeared many times. The V call is TRBV12-3 or TRBV12-4, the J call TRBJ1-5; TRBD1 agrees at 7 bases. J was trimmed by 4 bases and V by 3 bases; bases with no gene match: 6. CDR3 size: 15 residues. CDR3 residues: CASSLGWTGNQPQHF. The CDR3 bases are TGTGCCAGCAGTTTGGGCTGGACAGGAAATCAGCCCCAGCATTTT.

This clonotype was detected many times. The V call is TRBV20-1, the J call TRBJ2-2; D ambiguous. CDR3 length equals 15 residues. Germline V lookup: CDR1 DFQATT, CDR2 SNEGSKA (reference sequence). Deletions cut 0 bases from V and 0 bases from J, with 8 bases between. The CDR3 here is CSARDLSANTGELFF. DNA for the CDR3: TGCAGTGCTAGAGATCTCTCCGCGAACACCGGGGAGCTGTTTTTT.

This chain connects TRBV18 to TRBJ2-7, with 8 bases lining up with TRBD2. Per germline, CDR1 KGHSH and CDR2 LQKENI. J lost 7 bases, V lost 6 bases, and 8 bases had no gene match. The CDR3 sequence is 13 residues long. CDR3 nucleotide sequence: TGTGCCAGCTCCCAGGGACTAGAGGGGGAGCAGTACTTC. It specifies CASSQGLEGEQYF. The variable domain in full, completed from reference TRBV18 and TRBJ2-7, reads NAGVMQNPRHLVRRRGQEARLRCSPMKGHSHVYWYRQLPEEGLKFMVYLQKENIIDESGMPKERFSAEFPKEGPSILRIQQVVRGDSAAYFCASSQGLEGEQYFGPGTRLTVT.

This clonotype was seen ten or more times. V and J are TRBV9 and TRBJ1-3; D is perhaps TRBD1 (5 bases). CDR1 is SGDLS, CDR2 YYNGEE, per germline. This CDR3 spans 14 amino acids. Trimming took off 7 bases at V and 0 bases at J, with 11 bases between the two ends. CDR3 sequence reads: CASGAIPSGNTIYF. The CDR3 nucleotides are TGTGCCAGCGGGGCGATTCCCTCTGGAAACACCATATATTTT.